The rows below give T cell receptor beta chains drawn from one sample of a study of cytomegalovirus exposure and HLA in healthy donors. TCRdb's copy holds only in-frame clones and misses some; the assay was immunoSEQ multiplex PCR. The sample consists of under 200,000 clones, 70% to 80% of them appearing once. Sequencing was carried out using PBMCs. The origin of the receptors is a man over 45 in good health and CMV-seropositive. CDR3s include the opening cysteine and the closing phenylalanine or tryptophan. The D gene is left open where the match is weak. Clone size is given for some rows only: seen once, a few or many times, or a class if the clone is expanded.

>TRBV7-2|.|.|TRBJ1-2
TGTGCCAGCAGCCCCGGGGACTCCCCCTATGGCTACACCTTC
CASSPGDSPYGYTF
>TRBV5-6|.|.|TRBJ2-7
TGTGCCAGCAGCTTGGTAAACATGCCCTACGAGCAGTACTTC
CASSLVNMPYEQYF
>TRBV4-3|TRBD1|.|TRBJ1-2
TGCGCCAGCAGCCAAGATGGGCCCCGACAGGGATACTATGGCTACACCTTC
CASSQDGPRQGYYGYTF
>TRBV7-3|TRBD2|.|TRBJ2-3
TGTGCCAGCAGCTTAAGGGCTAGCGGGGGGTCAGATACGCAGTATTTT
CASSLRASGGSDTQYF
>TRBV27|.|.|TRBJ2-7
TGTGCCAGCAGTTTACCCGGACGTAAAGGGGTCGCCATCTACGAGCAGTACTTC
CASSLPGRKGVAIYEQYF
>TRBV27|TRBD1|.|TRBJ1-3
TGTGCCAGCAGCCCGGGACAGTTTCCCTCTGGAAACACCATATATTTT
CASSPGQFPSGNTIYF
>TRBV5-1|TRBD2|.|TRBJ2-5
TGCGCCAGCAGCCGGACTAGCGGGGAGTCCCAAGAGACCCAGTACTTC
CASSRTSGESQETQYF
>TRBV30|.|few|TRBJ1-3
TGTGCCTGGAGCGAAGGACAGATAACTGGAAACACCATATATTTT
CAWSEGQITGNTIYF
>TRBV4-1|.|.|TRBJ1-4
TGCGCCAGCAGCCACCACACAGCAACTAATGAAAAACTGTTTTTT
CASSHHTATNEKLFF
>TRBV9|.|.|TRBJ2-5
TGTGCCAGCAGCGTAGCGGCAGGGGCAGGGGAGACCCAGTACTTC
CASSVAAGAGETQYF
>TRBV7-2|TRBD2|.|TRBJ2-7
TGTGCCAGCAGCTTAGTAGCGGTAGCGGGGGCCTCCTACGAGCAGTACTTC
CASSLVAVAGASYEQYF
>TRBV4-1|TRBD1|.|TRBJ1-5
TGCGCCAGCAGCCAAGATTGGGACAGTCCAATCACTTCCCAGCATTTT
CASSQDWDSPITSQHF
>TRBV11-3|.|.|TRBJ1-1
TGTGCCAGCAGCTTAGACTCGGGCACTGAAGCTTTCTTT
CASSLDSGTEAFF
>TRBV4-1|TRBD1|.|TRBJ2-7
TGCGCCAGCAGCCTAGCGTCTCCGGGACAGGGTCCCTACGAGCAGTACTTC
CASSLASPGQGPYEQYF
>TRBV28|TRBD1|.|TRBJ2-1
TGTGCCAGCAGGGGGGGACAGGGGATCTACAATGAGCAGTTCTTC
CASRGGQGIYNEQFF
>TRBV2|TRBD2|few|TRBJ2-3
TGTGCCAGCAGTGAAGGAGCGGGGAGCACAGATACGCAGTATTTT
CASSEGAGSTDTQYF
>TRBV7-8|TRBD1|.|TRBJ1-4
TGTGCCAGCAGCCCCGACAGGGTTTCTAATGAAAAACTGTTTTTT
CASSPDRVSNEKLFF
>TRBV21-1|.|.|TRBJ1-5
TGTGCCAGCAGCAAAGAAGACCCCCAGAGCCTGGACAGGGGTAGCAATCAGCCCCAGCATTTT
CASSKEDPQSLDRGSNQPQHF
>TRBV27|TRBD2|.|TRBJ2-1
TGTGCCAGCAGTCCTAACCCGGGACTAGCGGGGGGGATTTCCTACAATGAGCAGTTCTTC
CASSPNPGLAGGISYNEQFF
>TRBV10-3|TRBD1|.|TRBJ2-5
TGTGCCATCAGTGCCAGGACAGGGGGAGGCCAAGAGACCCAGTACTTC
CAISARTGGGQETQYF
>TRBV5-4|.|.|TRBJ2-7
TGTGCCAGCAGCTTAGATTCCGGGACCTACGAGCAGTACTTC
CASSLDSGTYEQYF
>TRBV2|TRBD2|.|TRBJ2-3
TGTGCCAGCAGACCGGGACTAGGCACAGATACGCAGTATTTT
CASRPGLGTDTQYF
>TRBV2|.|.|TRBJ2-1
TGTGCCACCCAGGTCACGGAAGCCTACAATGAGCAGTTCTTC
CATQVTEAYNEQFF
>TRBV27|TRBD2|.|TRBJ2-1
TGTGCCAGCAGTTTATTTCGGACTAGCGGGGGCTCCTACAATGAGCAGTTCTTC
CASSLFRTSGGSYNEQFF
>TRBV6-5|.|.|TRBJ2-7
TGTGCCAGCAGTTCCCTAAAAAGCGGGTTAGTCTACGAGCAGTACTTC
CASSSLKSGLVYEQYF
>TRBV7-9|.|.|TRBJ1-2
TGTGCCAGCAGCTTCCAGGGGCCCTATGGCTACACCTTC
CASSFQGPYGYTF
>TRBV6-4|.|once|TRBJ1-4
TGTGCCAGCAGTGAGGTGTTCCAGGAAAAACTGTTTTTT
CASSEVFQEKLFF
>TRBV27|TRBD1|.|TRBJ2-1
TGTGCCAGCAGTGCGGGACAGGGGGCTTTCAATGAGCAGTTCTTC
CASSAGQGAFNEQFF
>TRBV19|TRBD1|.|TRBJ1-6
TGTGCCAGTAGTGATGCGCGGACAGGGGCAATCTATAATTCACCCCTCCACTTT
CASSDARTGAIYNSPLHF
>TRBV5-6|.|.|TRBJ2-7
TGTGCCAGCAGCTTGCGGCTAGTTGGAGAGCAGTACTTC
CASSLRLVGEQYF
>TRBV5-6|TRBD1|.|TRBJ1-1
TGTGCCAGCAGCTGGGGACAGGGGAGGGCTGAAGCTTTCTTT
CASSWGQGRAEAFF
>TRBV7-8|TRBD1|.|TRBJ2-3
TGTGCCAGCAGCCTCAGGGGGCGAATTGGAGATACGCAGTATTTT
CASSLRGRIGDTQYF
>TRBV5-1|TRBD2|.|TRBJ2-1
TGCGCCAGCAGCTTGGGGGCTAGCGGGAAAACCTACAATGAGCAGTTCTTC
CASSLGASGKTYNEQFF
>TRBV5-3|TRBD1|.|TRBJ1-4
TGTGCCAGAAGCCAGGACAGGGAATTACGTGAAAAACTGTTTTTT
CARSQDRELREKLFF
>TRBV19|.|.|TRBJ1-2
TGTGCCAGTGGCCCACGGCTAGCTAACTATGGCTACACCTTC
CASGPRLANYGYTF
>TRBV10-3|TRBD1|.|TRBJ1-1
TGTGCCATCATTCAGGGGGCTGAAGCTTTCTTT
CAIIQGAEAFF
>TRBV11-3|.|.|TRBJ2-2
TGTGCCAGCAGCTTCGGCGGGGAGCTGTTTTTT
CASSFGGELFF
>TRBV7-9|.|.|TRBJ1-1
TGTGCCAGCAGCTCCCGGGGAGTGGGGGGCACTGAAGCTTTCTTT
CASSSRGVGGTEAFF
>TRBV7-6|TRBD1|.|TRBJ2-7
TGTGCCAGCAGCCCCACAGGGGGCTACGAGCAGTACTTC
CASSPTGGYEQYF
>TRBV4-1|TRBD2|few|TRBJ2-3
TGCGCCAGCAGCCGGGGGACTAGCGGGGGGCCTAGCACAGATACGCAGTATTTT
CASSRGTSGGPSTDTQYF
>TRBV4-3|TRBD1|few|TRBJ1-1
TGCGCCAGCAGCCAATTTACAGGGGGCTTGGGTACTGAAGCTTTCTTT
CASSQFTGGLGTEAFF
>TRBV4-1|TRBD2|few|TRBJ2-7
TGCGCCAGCAGCCAGCTAGCGGGGGGGAACTACGAGCAGTACTTC
CASSQLAGGNYEQYF
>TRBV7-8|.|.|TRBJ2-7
TGTGCCAGCAGCTATCAACAGGAGTTGGCGAGCATGGACTTC
CASSYQQELASMDF
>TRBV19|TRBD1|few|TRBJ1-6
TGTGCCAGCACAGGGGGGTTCCCCCTCTATAATTCACCCCTCCACTTT
CASTGGFPLYNSPLHF
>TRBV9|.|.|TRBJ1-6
TGTGCCAGCAGTCCGGCCAGGGCCAATTCACCCCTCCACTTT
CASSPARANSPLHF
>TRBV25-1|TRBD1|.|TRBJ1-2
TGTGCCAGCAGAGGTTTGCGGGACAGAAAACACTATGGCTACACCTTC
CASRGLRDRKHYGYTF
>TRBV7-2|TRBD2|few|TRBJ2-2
TGTGCCAGCAGCTTAATGACTAGCGGGGTGCGAACCGGGGAGCTGTTTTTT
CASSLMTSGVRTGELFF
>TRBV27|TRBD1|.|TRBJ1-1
TGTGCCAGCAGTCCGAGACAGGGGGCTATCGATAGCACTGAAGCTTTCTTT
CASSPRQGAIDSTEAFF
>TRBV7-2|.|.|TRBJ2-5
TGTGCCAGCAGCTTAGGTGGGCTGCGGGGCGCCGGAGAGACCCAGTACTTC
CASSLGGLRGAGETQYF
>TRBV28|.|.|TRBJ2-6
TGTGCCAGCAGAACAGGGTCCTCTGGGGCCAACGTCCTGACTTTC
CASRTGSSGANVLTF
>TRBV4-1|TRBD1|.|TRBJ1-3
TGCGCCAGCAGCCAAGCCCCCTCATCGACAGGGGTGGGAAACACCATATATTTT
CASSQAPSSTGVGNTIYF
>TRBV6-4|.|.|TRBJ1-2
TGTGCCAGTCCGCCTATGGGACACATCTATGGCTACACCTTC
CASPPMGHIYGYTF
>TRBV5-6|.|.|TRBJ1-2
TGTGCCAGCAGCTTGGACAGGGAGGGGTATGGCTACACCTTC
CASSLDREGYGYTF
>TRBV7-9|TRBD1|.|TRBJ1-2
TGTGCCAGCAGCACCCGACAGGGCCTCTATGGCTACGCCTTC
CASSTRQGLYGYAF
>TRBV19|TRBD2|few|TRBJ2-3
TGTGCCACCAAAGGGACTACCGCGTCGGATACGCAGTATTTT
CATKGTTASDTQYF
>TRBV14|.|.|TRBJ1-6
TGTGCCAGCAGCGGGCCAAGCTCCTATAATTCACCCCTCCACTTT
CASSGPSSYNSPLHF
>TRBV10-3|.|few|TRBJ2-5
TGTGCCATTTTAGTTCAAGAGACCCAGTACTTC
CAILVQETQYF
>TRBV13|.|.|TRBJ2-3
TGTGCCCCCCGCCGCGGGGCTAGGATAGATACGCAGTATTTT
CAPRRGARIDTQYF
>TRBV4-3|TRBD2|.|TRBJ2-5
TGCGCCAGCAGCCAAGATATAGGACTAGCTAGGGAGACCCAGTACTTC
CASSQDIGLARETQYF